The subject of this entry is one T cell receptor beta chain. The antigen remains undetermined. This sample is drawn from a study of T-cell memory formation after mild COVID-19. The study's findings and limits: Cross-reactive memory apparently joined, as some responding clones appeared in pre-infection memory. Day 15 to 85 contracting clones showed balanced CD4/CD8; day 15 to 37 expanders favored CD4+. SARS-CoV-2 specificity of second-wave clones peaking day 37 was unconfirmed.

The length of the CDR3 is 14 residues. Germline loops: CDR1 LNHDA, CDR2 SQIVND (reference sequence). Trimming cost V 2 bases and J 4 bases, with 11 bases left between them. TCR alpha and TCR beta cDNA libraries with sample barcodes and UMIs came from 5'RACE using constant-segment primers. TCRdb independently ran MiXCR on the 5' RACE reads; one entry per CDR3 protein. The sample has 530,000 or so distinct CDR3 sequences; about 18% are singletons. The source of this sequence is an adult woman who had mild COVID-19 (a few samples of this study predate the infection). Cell type and time point are not known. What was sequenced was PBMCs or a T cell subset sorted from them (not recorded which). This sequence joins TRBV19 and TRBJ1-2, with D possibly being TRBD1 (5 bases). Written as DNA, the CDR3 is TGTGCCAGTAGTATAAGAACACAGGCCTATGGCTACACCTTC. Its protein product is CASSIRTQAYGYTF.